One and the same sample provided the 16 T cell receptor beta chains below, sequenced in a study of graft-versus-host responses after intestinal transplantation. The protocol was immunoSEQ multiplex PCR, while the TCRdb copy is restricted to in-frame clones and leaves out a portion. The repertoire holds more than 85,000 clones, with more than 85% as singletons. For these receptors, no antigen is known. Here the sequenced sample was unstimulated CD8+ T cells sorted from spleen or lymph node cells, taken before intestinal transplant. These receptors were obtained from a human donor who received an intestinal transplant.

The genes are TRBV20-1 and TRBJ2-1, with 8 bases that match TRBD2. With V trimmed by 0 bases and J by 14 bases, 3 bases remained unmatched. The CDR3 sequence is 11 residues long. Germline V CDR1 and CDR2: DFQATT, SNEGSKA (reference sequence). The DNA of the CDR3 is TGCAGTGCTAGAGATTTCGGGGGGGAGTTCTTC. Its translation: CSARDFGGEFF.

The rearrangement joins TRBV15 to TRBJ1-1; 8 positions match TRBD1. V dropped 0 bases and J dropped 6; count of bases not matched to a gene: 6. CDR3 length: 15 amino acids. Germline values: CDR1 LNHNV, CDR2 YYDKDF (reference sequence). This CDR3 is CATSRERTGRAEAFF. The DNA of the CDR3 is TGTGCCACCAGCAGAGAAAGGACAGGGAGGGCTGAAGCTTTCTTT.

In its sample, this clone was seen once. The chain has TRBV30 and TRBJ2-1; D is undetermined. Germline CDR1 is GTSNPN and CDR2 is SVGIG (reference sequence). The V end was cut by 5 bases, the J end by 4 bases, with 6 bases between. The CDR3 is 11 amino acids. CDR3 residues: CAWASYNEQFF. CDR3 nucleotide sequence: TGTGCCTGGGCTAGTTACAATGAGCAGTTCTTC.

The rearrangement links TRBV7-9 to TRBJ2-3; 8 nucleotides agree with TRBD2. Germline loops: CDR1 SEHNR, CDR2 FQNEAQ (reference sequence). The V and J ends lost 5 bases and 2 bases, in that order; junction bases with no gene match: 15. The CDR3 is made up of 18 amino acids. The CDR3 region has the DNA TGTGCCAGCAGCCGCCGTCTTGGCGGGGGGCCGATCACAGATACGCAGTATTTT. It is translated as CASSRRLGGGPITDTQYF.

The CDR3 loop is CASSYGTGTDTQYF. In DNA form, the CDR3 reads TGTGCCAGCAGCTACGGGACAGGAACAGATACGCAGTATTTT. The chain recombines TRBV5-6 with TRBJ2-3; TRBD1 aligns across 8 bases. The CDR3 covers 14 residues. Germline lookup yields CDR1 SGHDT and CDR2 YYEEEE. V was clipped by 3 bases and J by 3 bases; unmatched bases: 3. Complete variable domain (other parts from reference TRBV5-6 and TRBJ2-3): DAGVTQSPTHLIKTRGQQVTLRCSPKSGHDTVSWYQQALGQGPQFIFQYYEEEERQRGNFPDRFSGHQFPNYSSELNVNALLLGDSALYLCASSYGTGTDTQYFGPGTRLTVL.

The rearrangement joins TRBV19 to TRBJ2-5; no definite D call. With 2 bases removed from V and 2 bases from J, the gap between germline ends came to 6 bases. The CDR3 is made up of 13 amino acids. The V gene's germline CDR1 is LNHDA and CDR2 SQIVND (reference sequence). The CDR3 DNA sequence: TGTGCCAGTAGTATAAATACTCAAGAGACCCAGTACTTC. It codes for CASSINTQETQYF.

V is TRBV4-1 and J is TRBJ1-3; TRBD1 might be the D (5 bases). From germline, CDR1 is MGHRA and CDR2 YSYEKL. V gave up 0 bases and J gave up 3 bases, with 15 bases separating them. There are 17 residues in the CDR3. The CDR3 loop is CASSQDPVGGLGNTIYF. CDR3 DNA sequence: TGCGCCAGCAGCCAAGATCCCGTGGGGGGACTTGGAAACACCATATATTTT.

This chain uses TRBV11-2 with TRBJ1-2, with a possible D match to TRBD1 (5 bases). Between the trimmed V and J ends, which lost 6 bases and 3 bases, there was a span of 14 bases. The CDR3 spans 14 residues. The germline V gene has CDR1 SGHAT and CDR2 FQNNGV. The chain's CDR3 is CASSGGGFDYGYTF. In DNA, the CDR3 is TGTGCCAGCAGTGGGGGGGGGTTCGACTATGGCTACACCTTC.

This clone appeared once. V and J are TRBV19 and TRBJ1-2; 12 nucleotides align to TRBD1. The CDR3 loop spans 15 amino acids. V shed 5 bases, J shed 4 bases, and the junction held 5 bases outside the gene matches. Germline V gene data show CDR1 as LNHDA and CDR2 as SQIVND (reference sequence). CDR3 in DNA: TGTGCCAGTAGTCCAGGGACAGGGGGCGTCTATGGCTACACCTTC. It is translated as CASSPGTGGVYGYTF.

The chain employs TRBV7-6 and TRBJ2-2, with D uncertain. Trimming took 5 bases from V and 7 from J, leaving 5 bases between them. The CDR3 is made up of 11 amino acids. The germline V gene has CDR1 SGHVS and CDR2 FNYEAQ. The CDR3, as DNA: TGTGCCAGCAGCCTGTTCGGGGAGCTGTTTTTT. As protein: CASSLFGELFF.

The V and J genes are TRBV9 and TRBJ2-7; 8 bases line up with TRBD1. CDR1 and CDR2 from the germline V gene are SGDLS and YYNGEE. The CDR3 runs 14 residues. V shed 1 base and J 6 bases; nucleotides not matched to a gene: 6. For the CDR3, the DNA is TGTGCCAGCAGCGTATCCGGGACAGGATTCGAGCAGTACTTC. Amino acids: CASSVSGTGFEQYF.

The chain combines TRBV11-3 with TRBJ1-1; unclear D gene. Per germline, CDR1 SGHNT and CDR2 YENEEA. V lost 5 bases and J 0 bases, leaving 19 bases between the germline ends. The length of the CDR3 is 17 residues. CDR3 in amino acids: CASSAAKGGRMNTEAFF. CDR3 bases: TGTGCCAGCAGCGCGGCCAAGGGCGGGCGTATGAACACTGAAGCTTTCTTT.

The V gene is TRBV9, the J gene TRBJ2-2; TRBD2 aligns across 9 bases. Per the germline V gene, CDR1 is SGDLS and CDR2 is YYNGEE. Losses at the gene ends were 3 bases for V and 0 bases for J; bases not matched to a gene: 9. This CDR3 is 18 amino acids long. The CDR3 nucleotides read TGTGCCAGCAGCGCATCCACTAGCGGGCCCGCGAACACCGGGGAGCTGTTTTTT. This encodes CASSASTSGPANTGELFF. Full variable domain (missing parts from reference TRBV9 and TRBJ2-2): DSGVTQTPKHLITATGQRVTLRCSPRSGDLSVYWYQQSLDQGLQFLIQYYNGEERAKGNILERFSAQQFPDLHSELNLSSLELGDSALYFCASSASTSGPANTGELFFGEGSRLTVL.

This chain links TRBV23-1 with TRBJ1-5; D might be TRBD1 (6 bases). TRBV23-1 is labeled an ORF, and its function is uncertain. This CDR3 contains 15 residues. V was shortened by 4 bases and J by 3 bases, with 13 bases between the two germline ends. The CDR3 DNA reads TGCGCCAGCAGTCGTCGGGGGGCCCCCAATCAGCCCCAGCATTTT. Protein: CASSRRGAPNQPQHF.

The chain combines TRBV15 with TRBJ1-4; D not certain. Trimming pared 5 bases from V and 1 base from J, leaving 14 bases between. Per the germline V gene, CDR1 is LNHNV and CDR2 is YYDKDF (reference sequence). This CDR3 has 16 residues. CDR3 bases: TGTGCCACCAGCCGGTCCTCCGGAGGAACTAATGAAAAACTGTTTTTT. Translated: CATSRSSGGTNEKLFF.

The CDR3 spells CAWSGMGRLGGVAYNEQFF. CDR3 DNA: TGTGCCTGGAGTGGCATGGGCAGGCTTGGCGGGGTCGCCTACAATGAGCAGTTCTTC. The rearrangement joins TRBV30 to TRBJ2-1; tentative D call: TRBD2 (6 bases). Per the germline V gene, CDR1 is GTSNPN and CDR2 is SVGIG (reference sequence). The CDR3 length is 19 residues. V was trimmed by 1 base and J by 2 bases, leaving 24 bases between them.